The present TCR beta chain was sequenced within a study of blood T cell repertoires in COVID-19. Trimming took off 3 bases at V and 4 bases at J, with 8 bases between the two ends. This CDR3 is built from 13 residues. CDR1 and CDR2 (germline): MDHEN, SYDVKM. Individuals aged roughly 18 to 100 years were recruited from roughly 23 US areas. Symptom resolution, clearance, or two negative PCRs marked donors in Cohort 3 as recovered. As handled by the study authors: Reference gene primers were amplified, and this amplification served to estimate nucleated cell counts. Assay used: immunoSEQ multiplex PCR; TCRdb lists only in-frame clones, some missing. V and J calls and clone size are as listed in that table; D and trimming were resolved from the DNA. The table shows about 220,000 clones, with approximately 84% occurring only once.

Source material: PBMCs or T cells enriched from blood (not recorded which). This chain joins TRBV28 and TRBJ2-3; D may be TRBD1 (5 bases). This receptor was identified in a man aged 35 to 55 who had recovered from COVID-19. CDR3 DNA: TGTGCCAGCAGTTTGGCCAGGGCAGATACGCAGTATTTT. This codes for CASSLARADTQYF.